This TCR beta chain was sequenced during a study of cytomegalovirus exposure and HLA in healthy donors (dated by TCRdb to 2015 to 2018). Looking at the study overall: An earlier analysis of fewer than 750 of the donors reported 250 to 350 Gb of sequence data and some 110 million unique TCR beta sequences obtained from about 180 million T cells. About 300 gigabases of sequencing data and 91 million or so unique TCR sequences made up an early release that covered under 750 HLA-typed donors. A later genetic analysis took genome-wide SNP genotypes for about three fifths of the roughly 670 donors and used that subset as a discovery cohort. Rather than using new phenotypic data, the later analysis identified candidate immune exposures from TCR beta sequences and from how often those sequences occurred across donors. In a later analysis, previously published TCR beta repertoires from 550 to 750 donors were re-analyzed and high-resolution HLA genotyping was added so that TCR occurrence patterns could be studied. Donor age, sex, ethnicity and CMV serostatus were collected together with the repertoire data. The study profiled the T cell repertoires of about 720 subjects by immunosequencing and related them to cytomegalovirus serostatus. On average, roughly 200,000 unique TCR beta nucleotide sequences were sequenced per donor among more than 350 genotyped donors of the cohort, with approximately 18% of those sequences being non-productive. In addition to the first cohort of roughly 670 subjects, a separate validation cohort of approximately 120 different subjects was used. An earlier analysis of around 640 of the donors used high-throughput TCR beta sequencing to judge whether each TCR beta V gene segment behaved as functional or pseudogenic. Four or five DR-DQ haplotypes were handled as single units for association and clustering, since linkage in the cohort was strong. Of the roughly 410 genotyped donors, 81% were placed in the genetic ancestry cluster associated with self-reported Caucasian donors. Typing coverage differed by locus: A, B, C, DRB1 and DQB1 were typed in about 620-630 donors, DQA1 in 500 to 550, DPA1 in around 600, and DPB1 in 450 to 490. The study aimed to test whether signatures of past pathogen exposure could be identified by cataloging public T cell receptors. Both class I and class II loci were covered by HLA typing, at four-digit resolution. The study combined high-throughput TCR immunosequencing, statistical association of individual TCRs with disease status, and machine learning to predict cytomegalovirus infection status. All discovery cohort repertoires had been generated on a single sequencing platform.

The library came from the immunoSEQ multiplex PCR assay. For the multiplex PCR, a mixture combining 60 forward primers for TCR Vbeta segments and 13 reverse primers for TCR Jbeta segments was used. The CDR3 region of rearranged TCR beta genes was amplified from genomic DNA with a multiplex PCR assay. The Illumina HiSeq System was used to sequence the amplified TCR beta libraries as 87-base-pair reads. As for how the authors treated the data: A later analysis counted about 82 million unique TCR beta chains across the 670 or so repertoires, and roughly 11 million of these chains were shared by at least two donors. A nearest-neighbor algorithm error-corrected the raw reads and collapsed the reads into unique sequences, merging closely related sequences to remove PCR and sequencing errors. V, D and J gene segments were assigned by aligning CDR3 sequences to IMGT reference sequences. For a sequence to be retained, a match of at least six nucleotides was required to both a V gene segment and a J gene segment. A rearrangement counted as productive if the CDR3 had no stop codons and remained in frame with V and J, and every other rearrangement counted as non-productive. CDR3 was defined according to IMGT convention as the region running from the second conserved V-encoded cysteine to the conserved J-encoded phenylalanine. The earlier analysis of 500 to 600 of the donors excluded sequences that lacked an unambiguous match to a single V gene segment. An earlier analysis of a few hundred of the donors called V segments functional above 56.7% productive rearrangements and segregating when the between-donor standard deviation exceeded 5%. A statistical classification framework was built for diagnosing cytomegalovirus status from the catalog of TCR beta chain sequences. A later analysis assigned V and J genes by comparing TCR nucleotide sequences with IMGT/GENE-DB human TR gene sequences. A later analysis assigned CDR3 sequences and most-parsimonious VDJ recombination scenarios with the TCRdist pipeline. In a later analysis, each TCR beta chain was defined by its CDR3 amino acid sequence together with its V-gene family, and reads lacking a unique V-gene family were excluded. In a later analysis, approximately 640 highly shared, low-generation-probability nucleotide sequences were removed to address suspected cross-contamination and a sequencing artifact. For each public chain, a later analysis derived a clonal expansion index from normalized ranks of inferred template counts within each repertoire. A later analysis computed generation probabilities with a VDJ recombination model fitted to out-of-frame rearrangements, and checked the results against IGoR. A later analysis scored TCR-TCR, TCR-HLA and TCR-CMV co-occurrence with hypergeometric tests, applying a repertoire-size bias correction to TCR pairs. False discovery rates were estimated in a later analysis by permuting HLA or CMV assignments 20 times. A later analysis grouped co-occurring TCRs with DBSCAN, adding TCRdist sequence similarity when clustering within HLA-allele-positive subsets. Repertoires with fewer than 30,000 or more than 120,000 public chains were left out of co-occurrence clustering, as were about 5 repertoires with anomalous nucleotide sharing. TCRdb re-hosts the immuneACCESS table, in-frame sequences only. Its copies lack some clones; in the studies checked, an unresolved V gene accounts for under half of them, and the cause for the rest is not known. The DNA was the basis for D and trimming; V, J and clone size are from that table. The table for this sample lists 160,000 or so clones; less than 80% of them were counted only once. The top ten clonotypes cover about 4.5% of the sample.

In total, roughly 710 healthy bone marrow donors made up the cohort. At the time of sampling, every cohort member was nominally healthy, though immune exposures that went unrecorded were likely present. The donor was CMV seronegative and was included in the group of a few hundred seronegative cohort members. A peripheral blood sample was provided by each donor, and peripheral blood mononuclear cells were used for TCR beta sequencing. The Qiagen DNeasy Blood Extraction Kit was used to extract genomic DNA from the blood cell samples. The CDR3 covers 14 residues, taking in both the cysteine and the phenylalanine. The kept DNA is CDR3 alone, 42 bases in frame from the first base. V loses 5 bases of germline sequence and J loses 6 bases, and the interval between the two ends is 15 bases. The germline V gene provides CDR1 MDHEN and CDR2 SYDVKM. Beyond this particular receptor, the publication reports: Because counts were too low, approximately 15 rarely observed V segments, including chromosome 9 orphons, were excluded from the earlier analysis of a few hundred of the donors. According to a later analysis, TCR association rates differed among HLA loci, with DRB1 alleles showing the most associated TCRs and HLA-C alleles showing the fewest. Across donors, most TCR sequences were observed very rarely, whereas some public TCRs were present in many individuals. Cytomegalovirus status was reported to be diagnosed by the classifier with high specificity and sensitivity in both the original and validation cohorts. A cluster of highly shared sequence variants was judged likely to be a technical artifact of the sequencing pipeline. In a later analysis, HLA-associated TCR beta chains were found to be more clonally expanded and to have lower generation probabilities than equally common non-associated chains. Presence/absence analyses assumed roughly uniform sequencing depth across donors, an assumption that may not hold. Some IMGT-functional V segments, including TRBV6-2 and TRBV6-3, could not be told apart with the 87-base-pair reads, so those segments were excluded. Most CMV-associated TCR beta chains appeared to be HLA-restricted in a later analysis, and the HLA associations seemed to be driven largely by CMV exposure. Linkage disequilibrium might explain the correlated functional status among segregating V segments, but an unknown experimental factor could not be excluded. For the cohort, immune exposure information was limited to CMV serostatus. At a false discovery rate of 0.05, a later analysis linked fewer than 20,000 TCR beta sequences to specific HLA alleles. A further reported finding was that TCR beta sequences accurately predicted the HLA-A and HLA-B alleles for most subjects in the first cohort. A few of the identified cytomegalovirus-associated TCR beta chains were confirmed in vitro to be specific for cytomegalovirus antigens. Because some donors lacked HLA typing at each locus, the association tests relied only on the typed subset. The cohort was sequenced for TCR beta chains only, and without alpha or paired-chain data the features that could be detected were limited. Strong co-occurrence of HLA alleles, especially DR and DQ, made assigning TCR associations to individual alleles difficult. Several of the top co-occurrence clusters appeared to be linked to parvovirus B19, influenza, CMV and Epstein-Barr virus, according to a later analysis. The study gave a list of 150 to 200 TCR beta chains associated with cytomegalovirus. The authors suggested that the approach could potentially be extended to other disease states and immunological phenotypes. Broadly in line with IMGT annotations, most TCR beta V segments showed up in productive rearrangements about 87% or about 30% of the time in an earlier analysis of around 550 of the donors. V-gene and J-gene trimming of TCR beta chains was associated with a missense DCLRE1C variant in a later genetic analysis, and the association was replicated in an independent cohort. Compared with the roughly 670-donor mean, donors in an Asian-associated ancestry cluster had fewer N-insertions in productive TCRs, according to a later genetic analysis.

This clone was seen a single time. This receptor's antigen is unknown. Base qualities were left out, and no much larger clone turns up one base away. This receptor was obtained from a man in his forties in good health and CMV-seronegative. Sequenced input: PBMCs. This sequence uses TRBV28 and TRBJ2-3; the D gene is perhaps TRBD1, on 6 matching bases. The sequenced DNA is TGTGCCAGCAGTGCGGACAGAAATCAGGATACGCAGTATTTT. The encoded protein is CASSADRNQDTQYF.